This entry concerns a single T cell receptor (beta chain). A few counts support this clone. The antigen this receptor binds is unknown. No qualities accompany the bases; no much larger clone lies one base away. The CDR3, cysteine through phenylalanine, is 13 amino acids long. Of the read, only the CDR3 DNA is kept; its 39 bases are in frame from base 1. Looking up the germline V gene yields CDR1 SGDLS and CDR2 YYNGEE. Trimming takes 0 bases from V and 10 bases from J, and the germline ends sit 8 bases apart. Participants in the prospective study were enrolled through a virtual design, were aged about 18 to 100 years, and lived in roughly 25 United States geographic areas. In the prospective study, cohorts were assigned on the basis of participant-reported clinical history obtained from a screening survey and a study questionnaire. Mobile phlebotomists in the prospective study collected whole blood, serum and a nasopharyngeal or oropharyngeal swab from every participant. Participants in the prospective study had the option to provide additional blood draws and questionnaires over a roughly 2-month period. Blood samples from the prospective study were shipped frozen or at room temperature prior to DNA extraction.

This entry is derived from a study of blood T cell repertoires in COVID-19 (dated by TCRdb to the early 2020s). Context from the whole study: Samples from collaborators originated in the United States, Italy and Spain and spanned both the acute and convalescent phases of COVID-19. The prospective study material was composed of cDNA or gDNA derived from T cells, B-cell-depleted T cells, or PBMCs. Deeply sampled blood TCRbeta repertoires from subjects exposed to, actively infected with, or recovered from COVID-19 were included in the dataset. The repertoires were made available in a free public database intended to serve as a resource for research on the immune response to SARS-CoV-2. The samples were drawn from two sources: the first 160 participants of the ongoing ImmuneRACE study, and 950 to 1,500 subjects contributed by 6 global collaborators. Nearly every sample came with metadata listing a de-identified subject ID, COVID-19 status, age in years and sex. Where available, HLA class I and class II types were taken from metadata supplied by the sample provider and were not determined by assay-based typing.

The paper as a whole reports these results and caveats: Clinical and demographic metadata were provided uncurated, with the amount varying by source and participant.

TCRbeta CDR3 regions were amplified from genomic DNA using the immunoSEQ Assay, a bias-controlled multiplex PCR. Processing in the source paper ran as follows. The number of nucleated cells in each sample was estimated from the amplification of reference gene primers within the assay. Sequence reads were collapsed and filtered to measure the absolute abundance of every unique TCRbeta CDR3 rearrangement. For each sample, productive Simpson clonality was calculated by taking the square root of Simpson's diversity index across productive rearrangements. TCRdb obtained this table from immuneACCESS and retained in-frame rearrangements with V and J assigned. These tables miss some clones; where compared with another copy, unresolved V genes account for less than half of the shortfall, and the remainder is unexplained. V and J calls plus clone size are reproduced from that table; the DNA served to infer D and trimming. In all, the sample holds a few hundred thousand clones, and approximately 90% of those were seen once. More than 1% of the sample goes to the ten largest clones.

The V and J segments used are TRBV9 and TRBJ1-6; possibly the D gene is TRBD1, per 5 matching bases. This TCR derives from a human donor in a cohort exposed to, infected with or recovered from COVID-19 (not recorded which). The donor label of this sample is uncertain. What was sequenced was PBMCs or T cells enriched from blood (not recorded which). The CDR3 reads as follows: CASSVVSGSPLHF. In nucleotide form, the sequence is TGTGCCAGCAGCGTAGTCTCAGGGTCACCCCTCCACTTT.